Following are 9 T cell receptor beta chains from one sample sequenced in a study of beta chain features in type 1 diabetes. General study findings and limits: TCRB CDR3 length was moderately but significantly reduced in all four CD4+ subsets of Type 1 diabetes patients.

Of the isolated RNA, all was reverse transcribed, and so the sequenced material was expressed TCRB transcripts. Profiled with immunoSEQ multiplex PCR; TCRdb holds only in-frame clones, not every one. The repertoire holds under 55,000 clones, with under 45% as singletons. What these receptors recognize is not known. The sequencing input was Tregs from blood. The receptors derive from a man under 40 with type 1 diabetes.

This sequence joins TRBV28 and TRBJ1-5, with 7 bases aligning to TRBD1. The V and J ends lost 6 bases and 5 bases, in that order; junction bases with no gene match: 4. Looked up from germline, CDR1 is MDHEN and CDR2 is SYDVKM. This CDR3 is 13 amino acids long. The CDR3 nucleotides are TGTGCCAGCAGCTTGACAGGGCATCAGCCCCAGCATTTT. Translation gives CASSLTGHQPQHF.

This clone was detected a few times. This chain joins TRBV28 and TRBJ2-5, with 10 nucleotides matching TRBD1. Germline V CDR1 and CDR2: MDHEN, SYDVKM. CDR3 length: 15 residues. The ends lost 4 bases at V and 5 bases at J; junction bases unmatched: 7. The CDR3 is CASSSTPGQGETQYF. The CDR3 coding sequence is TGTGCCAGCAGTTCTACTCCGGGACAGGGGGAGACCCAGTACTTC.

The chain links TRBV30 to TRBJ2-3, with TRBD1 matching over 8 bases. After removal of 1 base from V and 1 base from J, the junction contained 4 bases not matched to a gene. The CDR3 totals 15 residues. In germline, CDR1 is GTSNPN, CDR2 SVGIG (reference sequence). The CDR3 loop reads CAWSGQGSRTDTQYF. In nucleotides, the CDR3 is TGTGCCTGGAGTGGACAGGGGTCGCGCACAGATACGCAGTATTTT.

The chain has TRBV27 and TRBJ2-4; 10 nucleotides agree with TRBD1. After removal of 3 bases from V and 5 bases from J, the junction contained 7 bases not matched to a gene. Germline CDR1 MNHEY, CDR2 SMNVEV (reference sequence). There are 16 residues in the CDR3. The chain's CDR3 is CASSFRTGGRENIQYF. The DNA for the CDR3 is TGTGCCAGCAGTTTTCGGACAGGGGGAAGGGAAAACATTCAGTACTTC.

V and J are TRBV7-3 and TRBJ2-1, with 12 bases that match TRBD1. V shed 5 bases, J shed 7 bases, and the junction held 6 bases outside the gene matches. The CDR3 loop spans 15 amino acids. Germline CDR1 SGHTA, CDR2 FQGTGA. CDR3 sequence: CASSAGTGGWNEQFF. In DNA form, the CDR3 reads TGTGCCAGCAGCGCCGGGACAGGGGGCTGGAATGAGCAGTTCTTC.

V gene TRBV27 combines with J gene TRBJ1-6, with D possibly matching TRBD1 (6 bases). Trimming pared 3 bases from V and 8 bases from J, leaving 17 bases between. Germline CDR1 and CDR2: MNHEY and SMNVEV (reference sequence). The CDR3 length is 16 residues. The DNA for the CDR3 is TGTGCCAGCAGTTTTTCAGGGGCCGCCGGATATTCACCCCTCCACTTT. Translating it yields CASSFSGAAGYSPLHF.

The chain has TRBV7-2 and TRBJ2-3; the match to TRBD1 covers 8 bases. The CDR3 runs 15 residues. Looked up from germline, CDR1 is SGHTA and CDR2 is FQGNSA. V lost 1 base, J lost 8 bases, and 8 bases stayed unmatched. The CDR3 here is CASSLDARGLGTQYF. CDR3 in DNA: TGTGCCAGCAGCTTAGACGCCAGGGGGCTGGGTACGCAGTATTTT.

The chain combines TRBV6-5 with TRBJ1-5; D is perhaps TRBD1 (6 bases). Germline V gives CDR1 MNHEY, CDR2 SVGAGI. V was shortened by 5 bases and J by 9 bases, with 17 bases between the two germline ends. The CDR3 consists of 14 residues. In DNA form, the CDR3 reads TGTGCCAGCAGTGGGGGCATCGGGGAGCGGCCCCAGCATTTT. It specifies CASSGGIGERPQHF.

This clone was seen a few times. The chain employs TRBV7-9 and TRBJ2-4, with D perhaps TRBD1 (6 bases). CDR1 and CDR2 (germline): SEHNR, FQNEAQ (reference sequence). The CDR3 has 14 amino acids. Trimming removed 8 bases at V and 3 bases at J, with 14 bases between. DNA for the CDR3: TGTGCCAGCGGCCCTCTAGGGGGCAAAAACATTCAGTACTTC. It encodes CASGPLGGKNIQYF.